One sample yielded the 17 T cell receptor beta chains listed below, sequenced in a study of T cell responses to AZD1222 COVID-19 vaccine. TCRdb's copy holds only in-frame clones and misses some; the assay was immunoSEQ multiplex PCR. The sample records 120,000 to 150,000 clones, under 95% being singletons. The sample here was peripheral blood, taken 28 days after the second dose of the MenACWY control vaccine. All receptors come from an adult who received the MenACWY meningococcal vaccine as a control.

The chain combines TRBV7-2 with TRBJ2-1, with TRBD1 identical over 10 bases. V shed 5 bases and J 6 bases; nucleotides not matched to a gene: 7. Germline V gene lookup returns CDR1 SGHTA and CDR2 FQGNSA. CDR3 length: 15 amino acids. CDR3 DNA: TGTGCCAGCAGCCCGGGACAGGGGCCGGGCAATGAGCAGTTCTTC. Translation gives CASSPGQGPGNEQFF.

V usage is TRBV14 and J usage is TRBJ2-7; 8 bases align to TRBD2. Germline values: CDR1 SGHDN, CDR2 FVKESK. The CDR3 sequence is 13 residues long. After removal of 4 bases from V and 6 bases from J, the junction contained 5 bases not matched to a gene. The CDR3 loop reads CASSPAGVREQYF. The DNA of the CDR3 is TGTGCCAGCAGCCCAGCGGGAGTTCGCGAGCAGTACTTC.

The rearrangement links TRBV7-2 to TRBJ1-3; 10 nucleotides match TRBD1. Per germline, CDR1 SGHTA and CDR2 FQGNSA. V lost 3 bases and J lost 2; bases outside the gene matches: 4. The CDR3 extends over 16 amino acids. DNA for the CDR3: TGTGCCAGCAGCTTTTCCGGGACAGGGGCTGGAAACACCATATATTTT. It translates to CASSFSGTGAGNTIYF.

V gene TRBV18 combines with J gene TRBJ2-7; TRBD2 agrees at 7 bases. CDR3 length: 16 amino acids. Germline lookup yields CDR1 KGHSH and CDR2 LQKENI. V shed 3 bases, J shed 0 bases, and the junction held 8 bases outside the gene matches. The CDR3 loop is CASSPLAAGSSYEQYF. The CDR3 DNA reads as TGTGCCAGCTCACCTCTAGCGGCGGGTTCCTCCTACGAGCAGTACTTC.

J is TRBJ2-3 and V is TRBV7-9, with 8 nucleotides matching TRBD1. Germline V gene sequence: CDR1 SEHNR, CDR2 FQNEAQ (reference sequence). The CDR3 covers 14 residues. The ends lost 1 base at V and 3 bases at J; junction bases unmatched: 0. The CDR3 here is CASSLGQGTDTQYF. The CDR3 nucleotides read TGTGCCAGCAGCTTAGGACAGGGGACAGATACGCAGTATTTT.

This rearrangement joins TRBV12-5 to TRBJ1-2; D is perhaps TRBD1 (6 bases). CDR3 length: 16 residues. V lost 6 bases, J lost 1 base, and 18 bases lay in between. Germline CDR1 and CDR2: LGHNT and FRNRAP. The CDR3 spells CASGFLTGTNNYGYTF. The CDR3 bases are TGTGCTAGTGGCTTTCTCACCGGGACAAATAACTATGGCTACACCTTC.

The gene calls are TRBV5-1 and TRBJ2-5; weak D call: TRBD2 (7 bases). Germline CDR1 SGHRS, CDR2 YFSETQ. The CDR3 has 17 residues. Trimming cost V 2 bases and J 2 bases, with 19 bases left between them. The CDR3 sequence: CASSFGGDTGNQETQYF. The CDR3 DNA is TGCGCCAGCAGCTTTGGGGGGGATACAGGGAATCAAGAGACCCAGTACTTC.

The chain's CDR3 is CASSIRGPGANVLTF. DNA for the CDR3: TGTGCCAGTAGTATTAGAGGCCCTGGGGCCAACGTCCTGACTTTC. The V call is TRBV19, the J call TRBJ2-6, with D unclear. This CDR3 spans 15 amino acids. V was cut by 3 bases and J by 2 bases, with 8 bases left in between. Germline V lookup: CDR1 LNHDA, CDR2 SQIVND (reference sequence). The whole variable domain, filled in from reference TRBV19 and TRBJ2-6, reads DGGITQSPKYLFRKEGQNVTLSCEQNLNHDAMYWYRQDPGQGLRLIYYSQIVNDFQKGDIAEGYSVSREKKESFPLTVTSAQKNPTAFYLCASSIRGPGANVLTFGAGSRLTVL.

This clone was counted between two and nine times. The chain carries TRBV19 and TRBJ2-7; D is uncertain. CDR3 size: 12 residues. Germline V lookup: CDR1 LNHDA, CDR2 SQIVND (reference sequence). Trimming removed 4 bases from V and 3 bases from J, with 7 bases in between. CDR3 nucleotide sequence: TGTGCCAGTAGTAGCGGCGACTACGAGCAGTACTTC. Its translation: CASSSGDYEQYF.

This clone has just one count. This chain joins TRBV19 and TRBJ1-3; unclear D gene. The CDR3 covers 14 residues. Deletions cut 4 bases from V and 0 bases from J, with 7 bases between. CDR1 is LNHDA and CDR2 is SQIVND in the germline V gene (reference sequence). DNA of the CDR3: TGTGCCAGTAGTAGCGCATTCTCTGGAAACACCATATATTTT. Amino acid sequence: CASSSAFSGNTIYF.

In its sample, this clone was seen once. The rearrangement uses TRBV28 and TRBJ1-5; D is uncertain. Trimming took off 2 bases at V and 2 bases at J, with 4 bases between the two ends. This CDR3 region has 13 residues. Germline assignment: CDR1 MDHEN and CDR2 SYDVKM. The CDR3 loop reads CASSLIGNQPQHF. CDR3 coding DNA: TGTGCCAGCAGTTTAATAGGCAATCAGCCCCAGCATTTT. Full variable domain (outside the CDR3, taken from reference TRBV28 and TRBJ1-5): DVKVTQSSRYLVKRTGEKVFLECVQDMDHENMFWYRQDPGLGLRLIYFSYDVKMKEKGDIPEGYSVSREKKERFSLILESASTNQTSMYLCASSLIGNQPQHFGDGTRLSIL.

Only one count was recorded for this clone. The V and J genes are TRBV5-5 and TRBJ1-3, with D unclear. Trimming pared 1 base from V and 0 bases from J, leaving 8 bases between. Germline values: CDR1 SGHKS, CDR2 YYEKEE (reference sequence). CDR3 size: 15 residues. The CDR3 DNA reads TGTGCCAGCAGCTTGAACAACTACTCTGGAAACACCATATATTTT. Translating gives CASSLNNYSGNTIYF.

The chain recombines TRBV18 with TRBJ2-1, with D maybe TRBD1 (5 bases). The CDR3 extends over 15 amino acids. Trimming removed 3 bases at V and 0 bases at J, with 9 bases between. Germline values: CDR1 KGHSH, CDR2 LQKENI. For the CDR3, the DNA is TGTGCCAGCTCACCGACAGAGACCTCCTACAATGAGCAGTTCTTC. Translating gives CASSPTETSYNEQFF. The whole variable domain, filled in from reference TRBV18 and TRBJ2-1, reads NAGVMQNPRHLVRRRGQEARLRCSPMKGHSHVYWYRQLPEEGLKFMVYLQKENIIDESGMPKERFSAEFPKEGPSILRIQQVVRGDSAAYFCASSPTETSYNEQFFGPGTRLTVL.

The table lists this clone with a few counts. This rearrangement joins TRBV28 to TRBJ1-5; no firm D call. Trimming left V 6 bases short and J 7 bases short, with 16 bases between. CDR1 MDHEN and CDR2 SYDVKM come from the germline V gene. The CDR3 length is 14 residues. As DNA, the CDR3 is TGTGCCAGCAGCGGAGTGGGTGCGGGACAGCCCCAGCATTTT. Amino acid sequence: CASSGVGAGQPQHF.

The J gene is TRBJ2-3, the V gene TRBV2; the D is unclear. V was cut by 6 bases and J by 4 bases, with 11 bases left in between. CDR3 length: 13 residues. The V gene's germline CDR1 is SNHLY and CDR2 FYNNEI. In DNA form, the CDR3 reads TGTGCCAGCAGACCCAACCATGCAGATACGCAGTATTTT. Residues: CASRPNHADTQYF.

This chain connects TRBV27 to TRBJ2-7; 10 nucleotides match TRBD2. The germline CDR1 and CDR2 sequences are MNHEY and SMNVEV (reference sequence). Trimming took 6 bases from V and 2 from J; bases not matched to a gene: 1. CDR3 length: 13 amino acids. Written as DNA, the CDR3 is TGTGCCAGCAGACTAGCGGGAACCTACGAGCAGTACTTC. This translates into CASRLAGTYEQYF.

This sequence joins TRBV6-5 and TRBJ2-1; TRBD1 agrees at 9 bases. Germline trimming cut 0 bases from V and 4 bases from J; bases unmatched to any gene: 4. The CDR3 contains 16 residues. The germline CDR1 and CDR2 sequences are MNHEY and SVGAGI. The CDR3 DNA sequence: TGTGCCAGCAGTTACTCCCCGGGACAGGGTTACAATGAGCAGTTCTTC. This translates into CASSYSPGQGYNEQFF.